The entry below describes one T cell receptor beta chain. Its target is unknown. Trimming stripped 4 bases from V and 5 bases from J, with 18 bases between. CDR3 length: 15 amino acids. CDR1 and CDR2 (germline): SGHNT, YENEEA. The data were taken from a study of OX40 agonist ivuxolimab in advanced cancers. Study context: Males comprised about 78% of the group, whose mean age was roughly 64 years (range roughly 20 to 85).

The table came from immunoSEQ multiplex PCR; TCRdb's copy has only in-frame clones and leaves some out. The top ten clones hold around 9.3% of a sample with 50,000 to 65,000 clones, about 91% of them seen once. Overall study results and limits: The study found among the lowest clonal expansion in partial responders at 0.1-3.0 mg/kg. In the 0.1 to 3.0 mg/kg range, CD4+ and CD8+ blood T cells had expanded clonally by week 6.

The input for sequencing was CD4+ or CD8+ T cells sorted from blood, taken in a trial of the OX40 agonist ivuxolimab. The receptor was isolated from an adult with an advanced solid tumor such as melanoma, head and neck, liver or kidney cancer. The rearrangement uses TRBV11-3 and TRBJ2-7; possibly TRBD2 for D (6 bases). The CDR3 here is CASSSHGGTLNEQYF. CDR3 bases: TGTGCCAGCAGCTCCCATGGCGGGACGCTGAACGAGCAGTACTTC. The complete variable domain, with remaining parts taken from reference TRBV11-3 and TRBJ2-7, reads EAGVVQSPRYKIIEKKQPVAFWCNPISGHNTLYWYLQNLGQGPELLIRYENEEAVDDSQLPKDRFSAERLKGVDSTLKIQPAELGDSAVYLCASSSHGGTLNEQYFGPGTRLTVT.